This TCR beta chain was recovered during a study of blood T cell repertoires in COVID-19. TCRdb's table, derived via immunoSEQ multiplex PCR, lists solely in-frame clones and lacks some. The sample holds 150,000 to 200,000 clones, 80% seen once. Germline-derived CDR1 and CDR2 are SGHKS and YYEKEE (reference sequence). Trimming removed 4 bases at V and 3 bases at J, with 7 bases between. The CDR3 length is 13 residues. Sequencing was done on a sample of PBMCs or T cells enriched from blood (not recorded which). The chain combines TRBV5-5 with TRBJ2-2; possibly TRBD2 for D (6 bases). The sequence was collected from a man in his forties or fifties who had recovered from COVID-19. The CDR3 region is CASSRLDTGELFF. CDR3 sequence (DNA): TGTGCCAGCAGCCGACTAGACACCGGGGAGCTGTTTTTT.